The entry that follows covers one TCR beta chain sequence. Its antigen is still unknown. The record originates from a study of blood T cells in healthy people across ages. The extraction recovered at least 5 micrograms of total RNA per sample. With V trimmed by 1 base and J by 11 bases, 15 bases remained unmatched. From germline, CDR1 is LNHNV and CDR2 YYDKDF (reference sequence). This CDR3 region has 16 residues. Primers used in a second PCR of roughly 6 to 11 cycles were a sample-barcoded 5' primer and a J-beta primer mix. TCRdb independently ran MiXCR on the 5' RACE reads; one entry per CDR3 protein. Among some 1.5 million distinct CDR3 sequences, under 30% were seen once, and the ten largest hold around 7.7%. Study results and limitations: Higher diversity, along with more naive CD4+ cells, distinguished long-lived donors from aged donors.

Material for sequencing was blood. The TCR originated in a woman aged 30 to 39 in good health. The rearrangement joins TRBV15 to TRBJ2-5; 8 bases are a match to TRBD1. CDR3 coding DNA: TGTGCCACCAGCAGAGCGGGGACAGGCTTTGGTGATGAGCAGTACTTC. It translates to CATSRAGTGFGDEQYF.